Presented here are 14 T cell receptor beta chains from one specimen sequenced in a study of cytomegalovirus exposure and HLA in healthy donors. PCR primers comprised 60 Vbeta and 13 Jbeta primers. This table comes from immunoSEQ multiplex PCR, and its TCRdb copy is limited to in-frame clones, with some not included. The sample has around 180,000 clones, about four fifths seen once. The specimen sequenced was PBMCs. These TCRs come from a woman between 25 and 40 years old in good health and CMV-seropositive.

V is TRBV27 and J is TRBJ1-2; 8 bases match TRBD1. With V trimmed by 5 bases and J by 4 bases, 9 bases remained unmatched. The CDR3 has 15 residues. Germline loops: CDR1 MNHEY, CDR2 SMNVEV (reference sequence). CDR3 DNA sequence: TGTGCCAGCAGTCAGGTTGCAGGGACAGGCTATGGCTACACCTTC. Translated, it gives CASSQVAGTGYGYTF.

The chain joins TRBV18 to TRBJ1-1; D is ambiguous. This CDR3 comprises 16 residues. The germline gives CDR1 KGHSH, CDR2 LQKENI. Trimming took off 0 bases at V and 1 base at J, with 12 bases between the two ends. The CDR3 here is CASSPPRLAGNTEAFF. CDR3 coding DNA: TGTGCCAGCTCACCACCGAGGTTGGCCGGGAACACTGAAGCTTTCTTT.

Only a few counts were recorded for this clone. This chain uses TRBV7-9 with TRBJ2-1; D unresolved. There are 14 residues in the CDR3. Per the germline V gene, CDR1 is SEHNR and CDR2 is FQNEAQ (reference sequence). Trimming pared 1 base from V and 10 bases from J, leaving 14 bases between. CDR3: CASSLGLGLIEQFF. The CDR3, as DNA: TGTGCCAGCAGCTTAGGTTTGGGCTTGATAGAGCAGTTCTTC.

This CDR3 is CASSPGTGQINEKLFF. The CDR3 nucleotides read TGTGCCAGCAGCCCCGGGACAGGGCAGATTAATGAAAAACTGTTTTTT. The chain is built from TRBV7-3 and TRBJ1-4; 9 bases map to TRBD1. The CDR3 sequence is 16 residues long. Germline V lookup: CDR1 SGHTA, CDR2 FQGTGA. After removal of 5 bases from V and 4 bases from J, the junction contained 8 bases not matched to a gene.

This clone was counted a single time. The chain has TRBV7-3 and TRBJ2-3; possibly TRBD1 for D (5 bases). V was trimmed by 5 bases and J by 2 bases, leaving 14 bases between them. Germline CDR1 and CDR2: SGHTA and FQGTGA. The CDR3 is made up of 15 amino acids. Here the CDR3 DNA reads TGTGCCAGCAGCCCCACGACAGACCCCACAGATACGCAGTATTTT. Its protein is CASSPTTDPTDTQYF.

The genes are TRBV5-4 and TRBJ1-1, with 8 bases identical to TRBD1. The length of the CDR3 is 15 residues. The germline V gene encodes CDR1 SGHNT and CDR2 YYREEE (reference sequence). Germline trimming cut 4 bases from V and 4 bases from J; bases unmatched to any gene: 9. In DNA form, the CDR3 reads TGTGCCAGCAGCGACGGACAGGGTAAGGCCACTGAAGCTTTCTTT. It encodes CASSDGQGKATEAFF.

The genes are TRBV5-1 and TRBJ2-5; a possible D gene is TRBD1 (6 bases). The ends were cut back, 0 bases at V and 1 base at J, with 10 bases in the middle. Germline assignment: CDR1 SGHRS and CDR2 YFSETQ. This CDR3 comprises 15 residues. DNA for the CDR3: TGCGCCAGCAGCTTGGGGCAGGGGATCCAAGAGACCCAGTACTTC. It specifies CASSLGQGIQETQYF.

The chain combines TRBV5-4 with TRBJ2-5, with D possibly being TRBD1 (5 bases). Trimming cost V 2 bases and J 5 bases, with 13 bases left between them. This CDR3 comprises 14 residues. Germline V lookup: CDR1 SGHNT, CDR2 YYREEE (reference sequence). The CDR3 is CASSFVAGRETQYF. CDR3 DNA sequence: TGTGCCAGCAGCTTTGTTGCAGGGCGGGAGACCCAGTACTTC.

The CDR3 DNA reads TGTGCCACCAGCAGTTCCGGGACAGGAAGAAACGAGCAGTACTTC. Translated: CATSSSGTGRNEQYF. The rearrangement links TRBV15 to TRBJ2-7; TRBD1 matches at 8 bases. This CDR3 is built from 15 residues. The J segment lost 5 bases and the V segment lost 3 bases, leaving 9 bases of the junction unmatched. Germline CDR1 is LNHNV and CDR2 is YYDKDF (reference sequence).

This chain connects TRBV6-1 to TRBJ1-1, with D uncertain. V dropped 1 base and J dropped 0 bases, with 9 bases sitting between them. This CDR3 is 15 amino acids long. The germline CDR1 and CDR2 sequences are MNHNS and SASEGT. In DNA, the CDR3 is TGTGCCAGCAGTGAAGTTCAAGCAATGAACACTGAAGCTTTCTTT. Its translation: CASSEVQAMNTEAFF.

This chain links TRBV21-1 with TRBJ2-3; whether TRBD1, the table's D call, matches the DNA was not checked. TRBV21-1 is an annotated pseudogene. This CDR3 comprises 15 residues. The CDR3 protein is CASRLPRQGTDTQYF. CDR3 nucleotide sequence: TGTGCCAGCAGGCTCCCGCGGCAGGGGACAGATACGCAGTATTTT.

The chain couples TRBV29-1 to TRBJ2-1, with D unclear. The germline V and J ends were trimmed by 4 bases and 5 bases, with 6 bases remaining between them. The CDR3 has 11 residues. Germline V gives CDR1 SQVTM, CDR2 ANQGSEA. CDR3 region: CSVVRDNEQFF. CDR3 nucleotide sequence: TGCAGCGTTGTCCGGGACAATGAGCAGTTCTTC.

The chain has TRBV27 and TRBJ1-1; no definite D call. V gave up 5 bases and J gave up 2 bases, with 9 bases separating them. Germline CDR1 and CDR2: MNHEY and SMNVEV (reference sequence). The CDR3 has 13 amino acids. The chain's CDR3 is CASSVGSNTEAFF. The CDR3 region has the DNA TGTGCCAGCAGTGTCGGGTCTAACACTGAAGCTTTCTTT.

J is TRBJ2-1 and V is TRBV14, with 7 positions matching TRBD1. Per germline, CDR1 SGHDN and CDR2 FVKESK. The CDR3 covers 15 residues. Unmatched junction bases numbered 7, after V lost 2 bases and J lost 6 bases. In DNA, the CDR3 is TGTGCCAGCAGCCAACAGGACAGGACGCCCAATGAGCAGTTCTTC. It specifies CASSQQDRTPNEQFF.